The 15 T cell receptor beta chains given below trace back to one sample, sequenced in a study of read filtering for tumor transcriptome and immune sequencing. Molecular barcoded adaptors covering alpha/delta and beta/gamma chains were used on roughly 400 ng RNA. TCRdb fed the reads into MiXCR, producing one record per CDR3 protein. The sample carries under 25,000 distinct CDR3 sequences, 12% to 15% recorded once. The source material was a population of CD138-negative cells sorted from bone marrow. Source of these receptors: a donor older than 35 with multiple myeloma.

This clonotype was detected a few times. The CDR3 region is CASSFFGANVLTF. The CDR3 DNA reads TGTGCCAGCAGCTTTTTTGGGGCCAACGTCCTGACTTTC. V is TRBV5-6 and J is TRBJ2-6; D gene uncertain. The CDR3 sequence is 13 residues long. Trimming stripped 2 bases from V and 3 bases from J, with 3 bases between. Germline CDR1 and CDR2: SGHDT and YYEEEE.

Only a few counts were recorded for this clonotype. The rearrangement links TRBV7-2 to TRBJ2-5; 9 bases fit TRBD2. The CDR3 has 15 amino acids. V gave up 6 bases and J gave up 0 bases; unmatched junction bases: 5. Germline V gene sequence: CDR1 SGHTA, CDR2 FQGNSA. The CDR3 nucleotides are TGTGCCAGCAGTCGACTAGCGGCCAACCAAGAGACCCAGTACTTC. Protein product: CASSRLAANQETQYF.

This clonotype was recorded at least ten times. This chain's CDR3 is CASSRDRLEQYF. The DNA of the CDR3 is TGTGCCAGCAGCAGGGACAGGCTCGAGCAGTACTTC. This chain joins TRBV7-2 and TRBJ2-7, with 8 bases aligning to TRBD1. CDR1 is SGHTA and CDR2 is FQGNSA in the germline V gene. J lost 6 bases, V lost 5 bases, and 3 bases had no gene match. This CDR3 is built from 12 residues. Based on the CDR3 plus reference TRBV7-2 and TRBJ2-7, the full variable domain is GAGVSQSPSNKVTEKGKDVELRCDPISGHTALYWYRQSLGQGLEFLIYFQGNSAPDKSGLPSDRFSAERTGGSVSTLTIQRTQQEDSAVYLCASSRDRLEQYFGPGTRLTVT.

This clonotype was recorded a few times. This may be a read error: a much more frequent sequence differs by one nucleotide. V usage is TRBV7-9 and J usage is TRBJ1-4; D not certain. The V gene lost 3 bases and the J gene lost 1 base, with 9 bases spanning the gap. CDR1 is SEHNR and CDR2 is FQNEAQ in the germline V gene (reference sequence). The CDR3 extends over 15 amino acids. The CDR3 sequence is CASSFIRKTNEKLFF. Here the CDR3 DNA reads TGTGCCAGCAGCTTCATCCGCAAAACTAATGAAAAACTGTTTTTT.

This clonotype occurred a few times. This chain joins TRBV29-1 and TRBJ1-1; no firm D call. This CDR3 has 16 amino acids. Trimming stripped 4 bases from V and 1 base from J, with 19 bases between. In germline, CDR1 is SQVTM, CDR2 ANQGSEA. The CDR3 region has the DNA TGCAGCGTTGCGGGGTCCACCGGGCTCGGGAACACTGAAGCTTTCTTT. As protein: CSVAGSTGLGNTEAFF.

This clonotype was seen at least ten times. The J gene is TRBJ2-1, the V gene TRBV5-1; 9 bases are a match to TRBD2. The junction had 0 bases not matched to a gene; V was cut back by 0 bases and J by 5 bases. The CDR3 is made up of 14 amino acids. CDR1 and CDR2 (germline): SGHRS, YFSETQ. The CDR3 DNA follows: TGCGCCAGCAGCTTGGGACTAGCGGACAATGAGCAGTTCTTC. It yields the protein CASSLGLADNEQFF.

At least ten counts were recorded for this clonotype. The chain employs TRBV29-1 and TRBJ2-1; possibly TRBD1 or TRBD2 for D (5 bases each). Germline V CDR1 and CDR2: SQVTM, ANQGSEA. This CDR3 comprises 14 residues. Trimming removed 6 bases from V and 1 base from J, with 13 bases in between. The CDR3 spells CSVGVGFSYNEQFF. CDR3 bases: TGCAGCGTGGGGGTGGGATTTTCCTACAATGAGCAGTTCTTC.

This clonotype has at least ten counts. The chain employs TRBV28 and TRBJ1-1; D gene ambiguous. The ends were cut back, 8 bases at V and 0 bases at J, with 16 bases in the middle. Germline V CDR1 and CDR2: MDHEN, SYDVKM. The CDR3 loop spans 15 amino acids. CDR3 residues: CASRRAGDMNTEAFF. The CDR3 DNA reads TGTGCCAGCCGAAGGGCAGGCGACATGAACACTGAAGCTTTCTTT.

This clonotype was recorded at least ten times. The chain is built from TRBV7-2 and TRBJ1-1; D is ambiguous. Trimming took off 1 base at V and 5 bases at J, with 17 bases between the two ends. From germline, CDR1 is SGHTA and CDR2 FQGNSA. This CDR3 is 16 amino acids long. The CDR3 DNA is TGTGCCAGCAGCTTAGGGGCAGAAATCGGAGTAACTGAAGCTTTCTTT. It specifies CASSLGAEIGVTEAFF.

This clonotype has a count of ten or more. This sequence joins TRBV7-9 and TRBJ2-1; unclear D gene. Germline V gene lookup returns CDR1 SEHNR and CDR2 FQNEAQ (reference sequence). The CDR3 covers 13 residues. V was cut by 5 bases and J by 7 bases, with 12 bases left in between. The CDR3 coding sequence is TGTGCCAGCAGCCCGTCCTTTCGGAATGAGCAGTTCTTC. It codes for CASSPSFRNEQFF.

This clonotype has ten or more counts. Written as DNA, the CDR3 is TGCAGCGCGTACACCGGGACTAGCAGGGCAGATACGCAGTATTTT. Translation: CSAYTGTSRADTQYF. V usage is TRBV29-1 and J usage is TRBJ2-3, with 9 bases identical to TRBD2. The germline gives CDR1 SQVTM, CDR2 ANQGSEA. The V gene end was trimmed by 7 bases and the J gene end by 4 bases; junction bases not matched to a gene: 12. The CDR3 sequence is 15 residues long.

This clonotype was found a few times. The chain is built from TRBV20-1 and TRBJ2-1, with a weak D call TRBD2 (5 bases). The CDR3 is made up of 14 amino acids. V lost 6 bases to trimming and J lost 3 bases, with 15 bases between them. The germline gives CDR1 DFQATT, CDR2 SNEGSKA (reference sequence). The CDR3 loop is CSAPQPGLYNEQFF. The CDR3 region has the DNA TGCAGTGCCCCTCAGCCAGGACTCTACAATGAGCAGTTCTTC.

CDR3 loop: CSVETAGGRYNEQFF. CDR3 bases: TGCAGCGTTGAAACTGCGGGAGGACGGTACAATGAGCAGTTCTTC. The chain links TRBV29-1 to TRBJ2-1, with 8 bases lining up with TRBD2. Germline trimming cut 2 bases from V and 4 bases from J; bases unmatched to any gene: 7. CDR3 length equals 15 residues. CDR1 and CDR2 from the germline V gene are SQVTM and ANQGSEA.

This clonotype was detected many times. The CDR3 protein is CASSLGTSGSLTDTQYF. The CDR3 DNA reads TGTGCCAGCAGTTTAGGGACTAGCGGGAGCCTCACAGATACGCAGTATTTT. The rearrangement links TRBV28 to TRBJ2-3, with 14 nucleotides matching TRBD2. The CDR3 is made up of 17 amino acids. V dropped 2 bases and J dropped 2; count of bases not matched to a gene: 3. The germline CDR1 and CDR2 sequences are MDHEN and SYDVKM.

This clonotype is medium-sized. The rearrangement links TRBV12-3 or TRBV12-4 to TRBJ1-1; D ambiguous. The CDR3 runs to 17 residues. V was clipped by 3 bases and J by 1 base, with 18 bases between them. CDR3 DNA sequence: TGTGCCAGCAGTTTCTGGCTCGTGGGCATCGAGAACACTGAAGCTTTCTTT. Encoded protein: CASSFWLVGIENTEAFF.